The rows below give T cell receptor beta chains drawn from one sample of a study of blood T cell repertoires in COVID-19. Repertoires were generated with immunoSEQ multiplex PCR, while TCRdb's copy carries only in-frame clones and drops some. The sample lists about 180,000 clones; over 80% were seen once. Sequenced: peripheral blood. The receptors stem from a woman aged 40 to 50 with COVID-19, enrolled during active disease. The CDR3 runs from the conserved cysteine through the conserved F or W. The D gene is left open where the match is weak. Size is stated for part of the rows, as once, few or many counts, or as a class when the clone is expanded.

D gene,clone size,V gene,J gene,CDR3 protein,CDR3 DNA
TRBD1,once,TRBV5-1,TRBJ2-1,CASSLAGTGLFDEQFF,TGCGCCAGCAGCTTGGCGGGGACAGGCCTTTTTGATGAGCAGTTCTTC
.,.,TRBV19,TRBJ2-2,CASSIGDGTGELFF,TGTGCCAGTAGTATCGGCGACGGGACCGGGGAGCTGTTTTTT
.,.,TRBV27,TRBJ1-6,CASRSGSSSYNSPLHF,TGTGCCAGCAGATCAGGGTCGAGCTCCTATAATTCACCCCTCCACTTT
TRBD1,.,TRBV18,TRBJ1-6,CASSPRDRSGSYNSPLHF,TGTGCCAGCTCACCACGGGACAGGTCCGGTTCCTATAATTCACCCCTCCACTTT
TRBD1,.,TRBV2,TRBJ2-3,CASSTGTVLTDTQYF,TGTGCCAGCAGTACCGGGACAGTGCTCACAGATACGCAGTATTTT
.,few,TRBV24-1,TRBJ1-1,CATSDFRNTEAFF,TGTGCCACCAGTGATTTCCGGAACACTGAAGCTTTCTTT
TRBD1,.,TRBV29-1,TRBJ1-5,CSVETTGGLDQPQHF,TGCAGCGTTGAAACGACAGGGGGGCTCGATCAGCCCCAGCATTTT
TRBD1,.,TRBV19,TRBJ2-5,CASSAPDRGEETQYF,TGTGCCAGTAGTGCCCCTGACAGGGGGGAAGAGACCCAGTACTTC
TRBD2,.,TRBV9,TRBJ2-7,CASSETSGSLHEQYF,TGTGCCAGCAGCGAAACTAGCGGGAGTCTCCACGAGCAGTACTTC
TRBD1,.,TRBV11-3,TRBJ2-7,CASSSLPGQGVEQYF,TGTGCCAGCAGCTCGCTTCCGGGACAGGGGGTCGAGCAGTACTTC
TRBD1,many,TRBV24-1,TRBJ1-3,CATSDTGTGSANTIYF,TGTGCCACCAGTGACACTGGGACAGGGAGTGCGAACACCATATATTTT
.,.,TRBV19,TRBJ1-5,CASRQGGPQHF,TGTGCCAGTAGACAGGGTGGGCCCCAGCATTTT
.,.,TRBV3-1/TRBV3-2,TRBJ2-7,CASSLLGGVVYEQYF,TGTGCCAGCAGCCTTTTAGGCGGTGTGGTGTACGAGCAGTACTTC
.,.,TRBV10-1,TRBJ1-5,CASSNGRQQPQHF,TGCGCCAGCAGTAACGGCAGGCAGCAGCCCCAGCATTTT
.,.,TRBV28,TRBJ2-7,CASSFMVGDYEQYF,TGTGCCAGCAGTTTTATGGTCGGGGATTACGAGCAGTACTTC
TRBD2,once,TRBV7-9,TRBJ2-1,CASSLLAGGPRNEQFF,TGTGCCAGCAGCTTACTAGCGGGAGGGCCGAGGAATGAGCAGTTCTTC
.,.,TRBV2,TRBJ1-5,CASRENSNQPQHF,TGTGCCAGCAGGGAGAATAGCAATCAGCCCCAGCATTTT
.,.,TRBV3-1/TRBV3-2,TRBJ1-1,CASRGGTEAFF,TGTGCCAGCAGGGGGGGAACTGAAGCTTTCTTT
TRBD1,.,TRBV7-9,TRBJ2-5,CASSLNRGRGETQYF,TGTGCCAGCAGCTTAAACAGGGGGCGTGGAGAGACCCAGTACTTC
.,.,TRBV10-3,TRBJ2-7,CAIRVGGGYEQYF,TGTGCCATCAGGGTAGGGGGTGGCTACGAGCAGTACTTC
TRBD1,.,TRBV5-4,TRBJ2-7,CASSPRQGADEQYF,TGTGCCAGCAGCCCACGACAGGGGGCCGACGAGCAGTACTTC
TRBD2,.,TRBV6-2/TRBV6-3,TRBJ2-1,CASSYAASGANEQFF,TGTGCCAGCAGTTACGCCGCTAGCGGGGCTAATGAGCAGTTCTTC
TRBD1,.,TRBV19,TRBJ1-1,CASLRGTGEEEAFF,TGTGCCAGCCTCCGTGGGACAGGGGAAGAAGAAGCTTTCTTT
.,.,TRBV2,TRBJ1-3,CASRGRGNTIYF,TGTGCCAGCAGGGGCAGGGGAAACACCATATATTTT
TRBD1,.,TRBV5-6,TRBJ1-5,CASSPDRGSNQPQHF,TGTGCCAGCAGCCCCGACAGGGGAAGCAATCAGCCCCAGCATTTT
.,.,TRBV6-1,TRBJ1-2,CASSDPPPSGGYTF,TGTGCCAGCAGTGACCCGCCCCCATCGGGAGGCTACACCTTC
TRBD2,.,TRBV4-2,TRBJ2-1,CASSQGSSSGVAGYNEQFF,TGTGCCAGCAGCCAAGGGTCATCTAGCGGGGTAGCAGGCTACAATGAGCAGTTCTTC
TRBD2,.,TRBV28,TRBJ2-7,CASRSGTSFYEQYF,TGTGCCAGCAGGTCCGGGACTAGCTTCTACGAGCAGTACTTC
TRBD1,.,TRBV5-1,TRBJ1-2,CASSSGQGALGYTF,TGCGCCAGCAGCTCCGGACAGGGGGCTTTGGGCTACACCTTC
TRBD1,.,TRBV19,TRBJ1-1,CASSIAGGTEAFF,TGTGCCAGTAGTATCGCAGGGGGCACTGAAGCTTTCTTT
.,.,TRBV5-1,TRBJ2-7,CASSPRRQTYEQYF,TGCGCCAGCAGCCCCCGACGACAGACCTACGAGCAGTACTTC
.,.,TRBV25-1,TRBJ1-3,CASSEQGSRNTIYF,TGTGCCAGCAGTGAACAGGGGAGTCGAAACACCATATATTTT
.,.,TRBV28,TRBJ2-7,CASGRDPSYEQYF,TGTGCCAGCGGTCGGGATCCCTCCTACGAGCAGTACTTC